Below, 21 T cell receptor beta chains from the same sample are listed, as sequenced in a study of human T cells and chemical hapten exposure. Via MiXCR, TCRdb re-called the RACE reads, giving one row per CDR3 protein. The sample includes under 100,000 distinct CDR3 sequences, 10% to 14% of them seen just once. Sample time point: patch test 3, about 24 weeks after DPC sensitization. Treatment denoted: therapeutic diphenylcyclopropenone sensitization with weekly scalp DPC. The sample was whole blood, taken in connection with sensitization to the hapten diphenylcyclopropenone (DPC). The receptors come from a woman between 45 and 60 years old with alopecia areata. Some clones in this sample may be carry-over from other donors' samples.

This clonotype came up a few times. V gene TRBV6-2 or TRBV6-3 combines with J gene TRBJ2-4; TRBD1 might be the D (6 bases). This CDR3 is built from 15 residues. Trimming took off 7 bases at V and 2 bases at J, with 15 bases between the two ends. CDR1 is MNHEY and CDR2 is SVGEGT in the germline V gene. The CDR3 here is CASTRDTRTKNIQYF. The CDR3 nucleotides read TGTGCCAGCACCCGGGACACCAGGACCAAAAACATTCAGTACTTC.

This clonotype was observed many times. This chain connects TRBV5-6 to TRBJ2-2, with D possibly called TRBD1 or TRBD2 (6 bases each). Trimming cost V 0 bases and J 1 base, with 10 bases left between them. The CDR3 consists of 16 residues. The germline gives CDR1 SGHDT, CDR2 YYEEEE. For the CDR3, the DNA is TGTGCCAGCAGCTTGGAGAGGGGGGTGAACACCGGGGAGCTGTTTTTT. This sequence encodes CASSLERGVNTGELFF.

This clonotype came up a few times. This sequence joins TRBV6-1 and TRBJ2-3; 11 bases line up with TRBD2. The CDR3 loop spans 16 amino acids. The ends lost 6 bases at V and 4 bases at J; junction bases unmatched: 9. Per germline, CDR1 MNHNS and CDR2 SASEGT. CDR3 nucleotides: TGTGCCAGCAGACCACTAGCGGGGGTGGGGGCAGATACGCAGTATTTT. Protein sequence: CASRPLAGVGADTQYF.

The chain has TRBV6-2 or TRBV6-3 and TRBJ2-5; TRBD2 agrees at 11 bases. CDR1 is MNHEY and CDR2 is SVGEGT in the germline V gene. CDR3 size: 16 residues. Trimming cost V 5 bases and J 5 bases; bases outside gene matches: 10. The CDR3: CASSQTSGTAGETQYF. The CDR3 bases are TGTGCCAGCAGTCAGACTAGCGGGACCGCCGGGGAGACCCAGTACTTC.

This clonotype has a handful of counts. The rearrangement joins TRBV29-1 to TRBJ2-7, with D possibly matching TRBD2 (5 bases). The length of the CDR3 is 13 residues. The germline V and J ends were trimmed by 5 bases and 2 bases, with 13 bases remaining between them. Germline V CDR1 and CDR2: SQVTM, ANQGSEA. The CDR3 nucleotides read TGCAGCGTTACCGGAGGTTCGCCCTACGAGCAGTACTTC. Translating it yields CSVTGGSPYEQYF.

The CDR3 region has the DNA TGTGCCTGGATACAGGGTCGCGAGCAGTACTTC. Translating gives CAWIQGREQYF. The J gene is TRBJ2-7, the V gene TRBV30; D is possibly TRBD1 (6 bases). Trimming took off 4 bases at V and 6 bases at J, with 10 bases between the two ends. The CDR3 totals 11 residues. CDR1 is GTSNPN and CDR2 is SVGIG in the germline V gene (reference sequence).

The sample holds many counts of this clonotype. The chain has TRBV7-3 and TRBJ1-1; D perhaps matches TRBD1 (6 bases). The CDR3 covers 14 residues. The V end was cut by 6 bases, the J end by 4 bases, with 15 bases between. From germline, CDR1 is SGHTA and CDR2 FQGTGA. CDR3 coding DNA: TGTGCCAGCAGTTTGGGGGGCGCTGGCACTGAAGCTTTCTTT. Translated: CASSLGGAGTEAFF.

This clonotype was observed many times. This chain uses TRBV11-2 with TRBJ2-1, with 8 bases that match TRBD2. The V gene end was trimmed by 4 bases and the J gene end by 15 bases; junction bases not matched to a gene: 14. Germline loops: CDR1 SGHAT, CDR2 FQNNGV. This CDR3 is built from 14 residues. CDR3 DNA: TGTGCCAGCAGCTCACTCCGGACCGGGACTAGGTTGTTCTTC. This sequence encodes CASSSLRTGTRLFF.

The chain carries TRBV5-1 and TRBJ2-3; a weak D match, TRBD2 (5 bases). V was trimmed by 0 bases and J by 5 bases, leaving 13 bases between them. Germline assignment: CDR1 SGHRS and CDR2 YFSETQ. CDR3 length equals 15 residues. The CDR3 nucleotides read TGCGCCAGCAGCTTGGGGAACCGGGGAGTAGATACGCAGTATTTT. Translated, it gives CASSLGNRGVDTQYF.

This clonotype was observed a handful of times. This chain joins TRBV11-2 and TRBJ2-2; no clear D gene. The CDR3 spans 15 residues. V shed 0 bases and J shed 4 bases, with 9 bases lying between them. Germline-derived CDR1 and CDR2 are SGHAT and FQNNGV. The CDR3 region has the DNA TGTGCCAGCAGCTTAGAAGGGTCGGGCACCGGGGAGCTGTTTTTT. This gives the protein CASSLEGSGTGELFF.

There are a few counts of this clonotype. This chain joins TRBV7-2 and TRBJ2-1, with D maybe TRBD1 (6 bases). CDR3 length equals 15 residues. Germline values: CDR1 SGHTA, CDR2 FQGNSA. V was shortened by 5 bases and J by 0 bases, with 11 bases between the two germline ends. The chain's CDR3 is CASSKTGSSYNEQFF. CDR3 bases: TGTGCCAGCAGCAAGACAGGAAGCTCCTACAATGAGCAGTTCTTC.

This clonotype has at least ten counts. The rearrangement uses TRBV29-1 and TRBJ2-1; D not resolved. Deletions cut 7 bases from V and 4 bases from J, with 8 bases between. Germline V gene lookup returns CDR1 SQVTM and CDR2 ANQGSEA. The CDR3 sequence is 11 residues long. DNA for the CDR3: TGCAGCGCACACCCTTACAATGAGCAGTTCTTC. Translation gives CSAHPYNEQFF.

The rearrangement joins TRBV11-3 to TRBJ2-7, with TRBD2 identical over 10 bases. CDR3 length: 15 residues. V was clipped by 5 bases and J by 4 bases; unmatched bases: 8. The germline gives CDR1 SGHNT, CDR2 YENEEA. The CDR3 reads CASSPLAGAWYEQYF. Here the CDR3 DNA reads TGTGCCAGCAGCCCTCTAGCGGGAGCGTGGTACGAGCAGTACTTC.

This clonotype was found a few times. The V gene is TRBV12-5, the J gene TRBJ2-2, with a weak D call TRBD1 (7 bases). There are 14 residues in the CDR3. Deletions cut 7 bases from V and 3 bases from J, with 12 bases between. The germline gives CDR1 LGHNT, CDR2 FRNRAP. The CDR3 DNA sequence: TGTGCTAGTGCCGGGGGACAGTACACCGGGGAGCTGTTTTTT. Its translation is CASAGGQYTGELFF.

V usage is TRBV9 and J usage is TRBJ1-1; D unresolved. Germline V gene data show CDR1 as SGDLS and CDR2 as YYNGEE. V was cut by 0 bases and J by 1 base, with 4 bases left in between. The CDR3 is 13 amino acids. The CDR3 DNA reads TGTGCCAGCAGCGTAGACGGGAACACTGAAGCTTTCTTT. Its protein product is CASSVDGNTEAFF.

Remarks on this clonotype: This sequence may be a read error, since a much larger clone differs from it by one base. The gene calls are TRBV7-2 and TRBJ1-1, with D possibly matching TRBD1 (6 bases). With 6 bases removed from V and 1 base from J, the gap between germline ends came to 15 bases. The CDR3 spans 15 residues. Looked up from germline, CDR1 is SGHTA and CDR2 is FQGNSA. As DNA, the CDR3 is TGTGCCAGCAGGGGGGACAAGGTACGGAACACTGAAGCTTTCTTT. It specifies CASRGDKVRNTEAFF.

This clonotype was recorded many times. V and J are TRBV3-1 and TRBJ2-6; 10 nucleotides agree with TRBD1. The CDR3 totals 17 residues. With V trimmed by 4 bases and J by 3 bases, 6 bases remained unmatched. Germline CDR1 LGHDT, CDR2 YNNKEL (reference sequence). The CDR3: CASSPSTGGFGANVLTF. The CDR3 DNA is TGTGCCAGCAGCCCTTCGACAGGGGGCTTTGGGGCCAACGTCCTGACTTTC.

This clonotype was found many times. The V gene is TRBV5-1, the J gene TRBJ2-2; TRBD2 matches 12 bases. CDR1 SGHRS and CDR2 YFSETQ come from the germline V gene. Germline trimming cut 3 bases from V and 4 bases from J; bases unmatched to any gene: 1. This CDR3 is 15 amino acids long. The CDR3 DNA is TGCGCCAGCAGCTGGACTAGCGGGACCACCGGGGAGCTGTTTTTT. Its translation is CASSWTSGTTGELFF. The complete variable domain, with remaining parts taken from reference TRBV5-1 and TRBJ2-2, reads KAGVTQTPRYLIKTRGQQVTLSCSPISGHRSVSWYQQTPGQGLQFLFEYFSETQRNKGNFPGRFSGRQFSNSRSEMNVSTLELGDSALYLCASSWTSGTTGELFFGEGSRLTVL.

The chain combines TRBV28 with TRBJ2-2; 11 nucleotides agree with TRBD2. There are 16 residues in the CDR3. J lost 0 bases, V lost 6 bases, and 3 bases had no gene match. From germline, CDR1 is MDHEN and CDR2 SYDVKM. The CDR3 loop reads CASRGGLAANTGELFF. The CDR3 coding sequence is TGTGCCAGCAGGGGGGGACTAGCGGCGAACACCGGGGAGCTGTTTTTT.

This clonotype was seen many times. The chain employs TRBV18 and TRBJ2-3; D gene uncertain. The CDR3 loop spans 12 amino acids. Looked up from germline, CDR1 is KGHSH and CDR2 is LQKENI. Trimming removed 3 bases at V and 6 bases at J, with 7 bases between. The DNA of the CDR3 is TGTGCCAGCTCACCCACGGAGGATACGCAGTATTTT. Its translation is CASSPTEDTQYF.

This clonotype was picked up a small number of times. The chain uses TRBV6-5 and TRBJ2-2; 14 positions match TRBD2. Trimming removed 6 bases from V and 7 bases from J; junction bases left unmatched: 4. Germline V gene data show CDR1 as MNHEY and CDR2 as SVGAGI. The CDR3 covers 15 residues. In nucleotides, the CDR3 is TGTGCCAGCAGGCCGGGACTAGCGGGGGTCGGGGAGCTGTTTTTT. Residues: CASRPGLAGVGELFF.